Here is one T cell receptor (beta chain) with its context. The entry originates in a study of shared clonotypes between healthy human individuals. This CDR3 region has 14 residues. V lost 6 bases, J lost 4 bases, and 9 bases stayed unmatched. Germline CDR1 SGHRS, CDR2 YFSETQ. Across several immunoSEQ plates, the genomic DNA of each subset was split evenly. Measured with immunoSEQ multiplex PCR; TCRdb has only the in-frame clones, and not every one. This table has 2 million to 2.5 million clones, 92% appearing once. J is TRBJ1-1 and V is TRBV5-1; TRBD1 matches 7 bases. The sample consisted of naive CD4+ T cells from PBMCs. Subset in this sample: CD45RA+ positively selected. This clonotype was obtained from a man aged 18 to 29 in good health. Some clones in this sample may be carry-over from other donors' samples. This chain's CDR3 is CASIKGARGTEAFF. DNA of the CDR3: TGCGCCAGCATAAAGGGGGCGCGGGGCACTGAAGCTTTCTTT. The whole variable domain, filled in from reference TRBV5-1 and TRBJ1-1, reads KAGVTQTPRYLIKTRGQQVTLSCSPISGHRSVSWYQQTPGQGLQFLFEYFSETQRNKGNFPGRFSGRQFSNSRSEMNVSTLELGDSALYLCASIKGARGTEAFFGQGTRLTVV.